The clone carrying this T cell receptor beta chain showed up just a few times. The CDR3 runs to 14 residues. Trimming took off 6 bases at V and 7 bases at J, with 22 bases between the two ends. Germline lookup yields CDR1 DFQATT and CDR2 SNEGSKA (reference sequence). These data are taken from a study of T-cell memory formation after mild COVID-19. MiXCR, run by TCRdb on the 5' RACE reads, gives a single entry per CDR3 protein. The repertoire holds about half a million distinct CDR3 sequences, with around a sixth as singletons. The sequencing input was PBMCs or a T cell subset sorted from them (not recorded which). This receptor was obtained from an adult woman who had mild COVID-19 (a few samples of this study predate the infection). Cell type and time point are not known. This rearrangement joins TRBV20-1 to TRBJ2-7, with a tentative D call TRBD1 (5 bases). The CDR3 is CSARRGGAPREQYF. The CDR3 DNA follows: TGCAGTGCACGAAGAGGTGGGGCCCCACGGGAGCAGTACTTC.